These T cell receptor beta chains were read from a single sample in a study of T cell repertoires in cytomegalovirus infection. From the reads, TCRdb called clonotypes with MiXCR, one entry per CDR3 protein. The profile shows roughly 640,000 distinct CDR3 sequences, around 24% of them singletons. Sequencing was performed on CD8+ T cells from PBMCs. The receptors stem from a human donor in good health (CMV status not recorded). Some clones in this sample may be carry-over from other donors' samples. The CDR3 runs from the conserved cysteine through the conserved F or W. Each record gives: D gene, V gene, clone size, J gene, CDR3 protein, CDR3 DNA. A D gene is named only where the DNA matches it firmly. Some rows have no size entry. The others give once, few or many, or a class for an expanded clone.

.	TRBV20-1	.	TRBJ1-2	CSVPRGMDYGYTF	TGCAGTGTCCCAAGGGGGATGGACTATGGCTACACCTTC
.	TRBV20-1	few	TRBJ2-1	CSARAPGRGSYNEQFF	TGCAGTGCTAGAGCCCCGGGACGGGGCTCCTACAATGAGCAGTTCTTC
.	TRBV28	few	TRBJ2-5	CASSLRQPQETQYF	TGTGCCAGCAGTTTAAGGCAACCCCAGGAGACCCAGTACTTC
.	TRBV24-1	few	TRBJ2-2	CATSDGNTNTGELFF	TGTGCCACCAGTGACGGGAACACGAACACCGGGGAGCTGTTTTTT
TRBD1	TRBV7-9	.	TRBJ2-1	CASSLIGTDNEQFF	TGTGCCAGCAGCTTAATTGGGACAGACAATGAGCAGTTCTTC
.	TRBV20-1	.	TRBJ1-1	CSARRAAVSPEAFF	TGCAGTGCTAGAAGGGCGGCGGTTAGCCCTGAAGCTTTCTTT
.	TRBV28	.	TRBJ2-4	CASSWTVAKNIQYF	TGTGCCAGCAGTTGGACCGTGGCCAAAAACATTCAGTACTTC
.	TRBV6-2/TRBV6-3	many	TRBJ2-7	CASSYSDSYEQYF	TGTGCCAGCAGTTACTCTGACAGTTACGAGCAGTACTTC
.	TRBV28	few	TRBJ2-1	CASSLGAGWRPTNEQFF	TGTGCCAGCAGTTTAGGGGCGGGGTGGCGACCTACTAATGAGCAGTTCTTC
.	TRBV7-8	many	TRBJ2-2	CASSLLPDTGELFF	TGTGCCAGCAGCTTACTCCCAGACACCGGGGAGCTGTTTTTT
.	TRBV12-5	few	TRBJ1-5	CASGPPDGNSNQPQHF	TGTGCTAGTGGACCCCCAGACGGGAACAGCAATCAGCCCCAGCATTTT
TRBD2	TRBV27	many	TRBJ2-2	CASSSLFSGGKNTGELFF	TGTGCCAGCAGTTCCCTCTTTAGCGGGGGGAAGAACACCGGGGAGCTGTTTTTT
.	TRBV12-3/TRBV12-4	.	TRBJ1-2	CASSKTGWMHGYTF	TGTGCCAGCAGTAAGACGGGATGGATGCATGGCTACACCTTC
.	TRBV29-1	.	TRBJ2-1	CSVEVGSHEQFF	TGCAGCGTTGAAGTGGGTAGCCATGAGCAGTTCTTC
.	TRBV14	.	TRBJ1-3	CASSQVGILPLSGNTIYF	TGTGCCAGCAGCCAAGTCGGCATCCTACCTCTCTCTGGAAACACCATATATTTT
TRBD2	TRBV28	.	TRBJ2-3	CASSFGTSGGSSTDTQYF	TGTGCCAGCAGTTTTGGGACTAGCGGGGGGTCCTCCACAGATACGCAGTATTTT
.	TRBV29-1	few	TRBJ1-1	CSVEDTGLNTEAFF	TGCAGCGTTGAAGATACGGGATTGAACACTGAAGCTTTCTTT
TRBD1	TRBV3-1	.	TRBJ2-6	CASSQDPDRGPSKSGANVLTF	TGTGCCAGCAGCCAAGATCCAGACAGGGGGCCTTCTAAGTCTGGGGCCAACGTCCTGACTTTC
.	TRBV7-9	.	TRBJ2-3	CASTLLWGLPSGDTQYF	TGTGCCAGCACCCTTCTCTGGGGACTCCCTTCTGGGGATACGCAGTATTTT
.	TRBV4-1	.	TRBJ1-2	CASSQGLGDYGYTF	TGCGCCAGCAGCCAAGGGCTGGGAGACTATGGCTACACCTTC
TRBD2	TRBV7-9	.	TRBJ2-7	CASSLVGGGYEQYF	TGTGCCAGCAGCCTAGTGGGGGGGGGCTACGAGCAGTACTTC
.	TRBV9	.	TRBJ2-6	CASSVGQANVLTF	TGTGCCAGCAGCGTTGGACAGGCCAACGTCCTGACTTTC
.	TRBV25-1	.	TRBJ1-6	CASSPSRGNSPLHF	TGTGCCAGCAGCCCCTCGAGAGGAAATTCACCCCTCCACTTT
.	TRBV2	.	TRBJ1-1	CASREGGDTEAFF	TGTGCCAGCAGGGAGGGAGGAGACACTGAAGCTTTCTTT
.	TRBV27	.	TRBJ1-1	CASAPGGAPEAFF	TGTGCCAGCGCACCAGGAGGTGCCCCTGAAGCTTTCTTT
.	TRBV7-2	many	TRBJ2-7	CASSLNAYEQYF	TGTGCCAGCAGCTTAAACGCCTACGAGCAGTACTTC
TRBD1	TRBV2	few	TRBJ1-4	CASSTGGLIEKLFF	TGTGCCAGCAGCACAGGGGGGCTAATCGAAAAACTGTTTTTT
TRBD1	TRBV7-4	.	TRBJ1-2	CASSPPTGDVVYTF	TGTGCCAGCAGCCCACCGACAGGGGACGTCGTCTACACCTTC
.	TRBV3-1	.	TRBJ2-3	CASSRRGVIDTQYF	TGTGCCAGCAGCCGGAGGGGGGTTATAGATACGCAGTATTTT
TRBD1	TRBV4-1	few	TRBJ2-2	CASSHGQGNTGELFF	TGCGCCAGCAGCCATGGACAGGGGAACACCGGGGAGCTGTTTTTT
TRBD2	TRBV10-1	few	TRBJ2-7	CASSVLAGGPYEQYF	TGCGCCAGCAGTGTACTAGCGGGGGGTCCCTACGAGCAGTACTTC
.	TRBV5-1	many	TRBJ2-3	CASSSTGFTDTQYF	TGTGCCAGCAGTTCCACAGGGTTCACAGATACGCAGTATTTT
.	TRBV7-9	.	TRBJ2-7	CASSRGLLSYEQYF	TGTGCCAGCAGCAGGGGCCTCCTCAGCTACGAGCAGTACTTC
.	TRBV29-1	.	TRBJ2-7	CSVETRNPYEQYF	TGCAGCGTTGAAACTAGGAACCCCTACGAGCAGTACTTC
.	TRBV6-1	many	TRBJ1-2	CASSFPVGTNYGYTF	TGTGCCAGCAGTTTCCCTGTGGGGACTAACTATGGCTACACCTTC
.	TRBV5-4	.	TRBJ2-7	CASSFPTQGSEEQYF	TGTGCCAGCAGCTTTCCCACTCAGGGGTCGGAGGAGCAGTACTTC
TRBD1	TRBV19	few	TRBJ1-5	CASSLTGVGNQPQHF	TGTGCCAGTAGCCTGACAGGGGTCGGCAATCAGCCCCAGCATTTT
TRBD2	TRBV24-1	.	TRBJ2-2	CATSDLGTSVGELFF	TGTGCCACCAGTGATTTGGGGACTAGCGTGGGGGAGCTGTTTTTT
.	TRBV7-6	many	TRBJ2-2	CASSFGGAITGELFF	TGTGCCAGCAGCTTCGGAGGGGCCATCACCGGGGAGCTGTTTTTT
TRBD1	TRBV12-3/TRBV12-4	few	TRBJ1-2	CASSPTGGIRGYTF	TGTGCCAGCAGTCCAACAGGGGGAATTCGAGGCTACACCTTC
.	TRBV7-9	.	TRBJ2-1	CASSPFGPSYNEQFF	TGTGCCAGCAGCCCGTTTGGGCCCTCCTACAATGAGCAGTTCTTC
.	TRBV12-3/TRBV12-4	many	TRBJ1-2	CASSSDRGGGSYTF	TGTGCCAGCAGTTCCGATAGAGGGGGGGGAAGCTACACCTTC
TRBD2	TRBV7-8	many	TRBJ2-5	CASSPRGLAGGLQYF	TGTGCCAGCAGCCCTAGAGGGCTAGCGGGGGGCCTCCAGTACTTC
TRBD1	TRBV19	few	TRBJ1-2	CASSVDRDRIPPRANYGYTF	TGTGCCAGTAGTGTTGATCGGGACAGAATTCCTCCAAGAGCTAACTATGGCTACACCTTC
.	TRBV4-2	few	TRBJ2-7	CASSQGEYEQYF	TGTGCCAGCAGCCAAGGGGAATACGAGCAGTACTTC
.	TRBV7-9	.	TRBJ1-4	CASSNRELTTNEKLFF	TGTGCCAGCAGCAACAGGGAGCTTACTACTAATGAAAAACTGTTTTTT
.	TRBV6-5	.	TRBJ2-3	CASSSELENTQYF	TGTGCCAGCAGTTCCGAATTGGAGAATACGCAGTATTTT
TRBD1	TRBV19	few	TRBJ1-5	CASKIRTGNWQPQHF	TGTGCCAGTAAGATCCGGACAGGGAATTGGCAGCCCCAGCATTTT
.	TRBV28	.	TRBJ1-1	CASRGTFAEAFF	TGTGCCAGCAGGGGGACCTTCGCTGAAGCTTTCTTT
TRBD2	TRBV14	.	TRBJ2-3	CASSQEGSGVYTDTQYF	TGTGCCAGCAGCCAAGAAGGTAGCGGGGTATACACAGATACGCAGTATTTT
.	TRBV5-5	.	TRBJ2-5	CASSLLWGRLEETQYF	TGTGCCAGCAGCTTGTTATGGGGGCGCCTGGAAGAGACCCAGTACTTC
.	TRBV9	.	TRBJ1-1	CASGDVTGITEAFF	TGTGCCAGCGGTGACGTGACCGGTATAACTGAAGCTTTCTTT
.	TRBV6-1	many	TRBJ1-3	CASSAPNSGNTIYF	TGTGCCAGCAGCGCCCCGAACTCTGGAAACACCATATATTTT
.	TRBV6-1	many	TRBJ1-1	CASSPVLMGNTEAFF	TGTGCCAGCAGTCCGGTTTTGATGGGGAACACTGAAGCTTTCTTT